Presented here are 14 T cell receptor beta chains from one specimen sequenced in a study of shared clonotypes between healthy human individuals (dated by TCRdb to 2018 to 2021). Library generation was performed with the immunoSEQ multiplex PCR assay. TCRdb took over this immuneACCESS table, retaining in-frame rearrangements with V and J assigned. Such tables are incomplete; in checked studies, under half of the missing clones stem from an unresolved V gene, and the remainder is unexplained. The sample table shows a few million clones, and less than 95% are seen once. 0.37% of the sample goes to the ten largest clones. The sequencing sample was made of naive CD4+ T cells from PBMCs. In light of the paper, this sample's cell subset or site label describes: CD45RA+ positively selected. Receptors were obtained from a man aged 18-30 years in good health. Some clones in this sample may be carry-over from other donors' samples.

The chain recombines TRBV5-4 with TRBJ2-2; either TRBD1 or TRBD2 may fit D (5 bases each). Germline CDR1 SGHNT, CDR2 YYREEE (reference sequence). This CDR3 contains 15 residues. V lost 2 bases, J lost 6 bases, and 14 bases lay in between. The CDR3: CASSFGGVRAGELFF. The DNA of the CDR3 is TGTGCCAGCAGCTTTGGGGGAGTAAGGGCCGGGGAGCTGTTTTTT.

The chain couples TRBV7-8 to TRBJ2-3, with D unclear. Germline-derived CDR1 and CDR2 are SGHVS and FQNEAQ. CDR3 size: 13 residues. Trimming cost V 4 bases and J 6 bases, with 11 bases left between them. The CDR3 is CASSYPPGDTQYF. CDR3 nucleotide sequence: TGTGCCAGCAGCTACCCGCCTGGGGATACGCAGTATTTT. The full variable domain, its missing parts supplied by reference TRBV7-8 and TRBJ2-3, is GAGVSQSPRYKVAKRGQDVALRCDPISGHVSLFWYQQALGQGPEFLTYFQNEAQLDKSGLPSDRFFAERPEGSVSTLKIQRTQQEDSAVYLCASSYPPGDTQYFGPGTRLTVL.

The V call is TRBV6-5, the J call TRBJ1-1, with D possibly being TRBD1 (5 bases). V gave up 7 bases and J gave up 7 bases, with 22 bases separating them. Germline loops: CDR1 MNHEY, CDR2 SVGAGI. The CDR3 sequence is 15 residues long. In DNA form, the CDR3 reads TGTGCCAGCATCAAACGGGAGGGGAGTTTCGGTGAAGCTTTCTTT. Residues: CASIKREGSFGEAFF.

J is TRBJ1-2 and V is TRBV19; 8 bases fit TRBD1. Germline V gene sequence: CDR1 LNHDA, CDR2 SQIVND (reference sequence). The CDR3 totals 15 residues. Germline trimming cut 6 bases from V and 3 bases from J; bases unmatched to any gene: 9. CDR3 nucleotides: TGTGCCAGTAGCCCCGGGACAGGTACGCACTATGGCTACACCTTC. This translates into CASSPGTGTHYGYTF.

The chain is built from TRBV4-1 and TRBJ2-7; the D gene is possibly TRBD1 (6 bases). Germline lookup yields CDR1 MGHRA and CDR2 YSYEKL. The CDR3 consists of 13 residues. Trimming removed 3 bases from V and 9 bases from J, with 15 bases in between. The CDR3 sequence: CASSHSQGPVQYF. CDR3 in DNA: TGCGCCAGCAGCCATTCTCAGGGGCCTGTGCAGTACTTC.

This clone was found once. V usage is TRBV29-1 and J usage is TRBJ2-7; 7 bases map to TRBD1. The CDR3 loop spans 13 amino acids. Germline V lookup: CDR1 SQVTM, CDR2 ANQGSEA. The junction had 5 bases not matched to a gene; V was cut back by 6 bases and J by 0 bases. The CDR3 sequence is CSVGQVYSYEQYF. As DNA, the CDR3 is TGCAGCGTCGGACAGGTCTACTCCTACGAGCAGTACTTC.

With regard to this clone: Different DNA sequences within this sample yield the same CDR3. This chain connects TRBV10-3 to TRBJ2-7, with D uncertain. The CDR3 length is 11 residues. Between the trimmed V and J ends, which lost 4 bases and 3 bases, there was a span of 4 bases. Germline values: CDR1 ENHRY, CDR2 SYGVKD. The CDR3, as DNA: TGTGCCATCAGTGGACTCTACGAGCAGTACTTC. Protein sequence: CAISGLYEQYF.

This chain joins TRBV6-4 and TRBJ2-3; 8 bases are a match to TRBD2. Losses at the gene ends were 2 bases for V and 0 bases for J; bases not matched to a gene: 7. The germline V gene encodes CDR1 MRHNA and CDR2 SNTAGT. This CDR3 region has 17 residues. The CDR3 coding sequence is TGTGCCAGCAGTGACGCAACTAGCGGCACTAGCACAGATACGCAGTATTTT. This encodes CASSDATSGTSTDTQYF.

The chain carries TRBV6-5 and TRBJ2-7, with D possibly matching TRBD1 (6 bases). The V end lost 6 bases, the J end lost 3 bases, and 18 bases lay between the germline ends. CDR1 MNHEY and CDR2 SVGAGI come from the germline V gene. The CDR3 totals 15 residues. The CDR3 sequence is CASRRLRDNYYEQYF. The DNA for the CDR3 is TGTGCCAGCAGACGACTCCGGGACAACTACTACGAGCAGTACTTC.

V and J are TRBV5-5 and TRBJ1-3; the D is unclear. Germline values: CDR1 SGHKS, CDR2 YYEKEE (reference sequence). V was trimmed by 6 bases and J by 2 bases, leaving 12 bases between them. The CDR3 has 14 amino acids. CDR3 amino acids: CASNQRAPGNTIYF. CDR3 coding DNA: TGTGCCAGCAACCAACGGGCGCCTGGAAACACCATATATTTT.

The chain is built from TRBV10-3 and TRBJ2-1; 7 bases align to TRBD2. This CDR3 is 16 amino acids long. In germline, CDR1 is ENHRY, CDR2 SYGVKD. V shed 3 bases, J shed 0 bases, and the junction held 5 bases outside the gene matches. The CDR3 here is CAISDSGGSSYNEQFF. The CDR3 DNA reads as TGTGCCATCAGTGATTCCGGCGGGAGCTCCTACAATGAGCAGTTCTTC.

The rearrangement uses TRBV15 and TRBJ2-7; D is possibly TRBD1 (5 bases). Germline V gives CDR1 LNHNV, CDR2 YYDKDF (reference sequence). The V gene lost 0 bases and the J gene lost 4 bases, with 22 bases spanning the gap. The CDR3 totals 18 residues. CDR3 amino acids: CATSRDLADRAGHYEQYF. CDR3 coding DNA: TGTGCCACCAGCAGAGATCTTGCCGACCGTGCAGGGCATTACGAGCAGTACTTC.

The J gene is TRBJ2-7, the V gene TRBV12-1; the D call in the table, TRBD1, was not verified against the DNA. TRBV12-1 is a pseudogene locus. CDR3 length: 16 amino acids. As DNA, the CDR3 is TGTGCCAGCAGCCAAGAGGGGGAGCGGAGCTCCTACGAGCAGTACTTC. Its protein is CASSQEGERSSYEQYF.

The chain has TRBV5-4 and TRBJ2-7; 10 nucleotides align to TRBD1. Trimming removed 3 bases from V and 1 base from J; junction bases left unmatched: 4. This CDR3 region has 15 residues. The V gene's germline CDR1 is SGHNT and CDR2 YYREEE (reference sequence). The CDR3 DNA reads TGTGCCAGCAGCTCCGGACAGGGGGTGTCCTACGAGCAGTACTTC. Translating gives CASSSGQGVSYEQYF.